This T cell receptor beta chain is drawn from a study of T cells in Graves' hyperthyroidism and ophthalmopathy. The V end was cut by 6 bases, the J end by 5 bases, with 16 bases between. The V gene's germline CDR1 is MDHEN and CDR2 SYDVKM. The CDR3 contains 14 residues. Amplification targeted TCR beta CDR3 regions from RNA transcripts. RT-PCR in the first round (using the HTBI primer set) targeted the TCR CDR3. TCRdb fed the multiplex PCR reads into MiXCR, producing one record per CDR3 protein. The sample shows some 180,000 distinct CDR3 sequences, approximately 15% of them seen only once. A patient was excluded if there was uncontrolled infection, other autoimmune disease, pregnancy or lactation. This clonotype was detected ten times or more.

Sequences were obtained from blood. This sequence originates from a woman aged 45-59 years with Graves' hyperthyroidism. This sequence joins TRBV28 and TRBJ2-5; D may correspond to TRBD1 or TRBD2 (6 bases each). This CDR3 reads CASRPPGAGETQYF. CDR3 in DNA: TGTGCCAGCAGGCCTCCAGGGGCGGGGGAGACCCAGTACTTC.